The 27 T cell receptor beta chains below come from one sample, sequenced in a study of T-cell memory formation after mild COVID-19. TCRdb redid the calling of the 5' RACE reads with MiXCR, one entry per CDR3 protein. The table includes 400,000 to 450,000 distinct CDR3 sequences, roughly 18% detected once. The sample taken for sequencing was PBMCs or a T cell subset sorted from them (not recorded which). The source is a man aged 18 to 30 who had mild COVID-19 (a few samples of this study predate the infection). Cell type and time point are not known.

The chain recombines TRBV7-9 with TRBJ2-4; D not resolved. Germline V CDR1 and CDR2: SEHNR, FQNEAQ (reference sequence). This CDR3 spans 13 amino acids. With 0 bases removed from V and 6 bases from J, the gap between germline ends came to 6 bases. CDR3 DNA: TGTGCCAGCAGCTTAGCCGGCAGAAACATTCAGTACTTC. This encodes CASSLAGRNIQYF.

The chain joins TRBV12-3 or TRBV12-4 to TRBJ2-1; D not resolved. This CDR3 has 13 amino acids. V was clipped by 6 bases and J by 2 bases, with 8 bases between them. Written as DNA, the CDR3 is TGTGCCAGCAGACGAGTCGCCTACAATGAGCAGTTCTTC. This encodes CASRRVAYNEQFF.

The V and J genes are TRBV4-1 and TRBJ2-6; 7 bases map to TRBD2. J lost 3 bases, V lost 3 bases, and 5 bases had no gene match. CDR1 and CDR2 from the germline V gene are MGHRA and YSYEKL. The CDR3 is made up of 16 amino acids. The CDR3 reads CASSHPAGDGANVLTF. Here the CDR3 DNA reads TGCGCCAGCAGCCATCCCGCGGGGGATGGGGCCAACGTCCTGACTTTC.

The chain joins TRBV5-6 to TRBJ1-1; weak D call: TRBD1 (6 bases). This CDR3 has 12 residues. V was pared by 1 base and J by 10 bases, with 11 bases between. Germline CDR1 is SGHDT and CDR2 is YYEEEE. CDR3 bases: TGTGCCAGCAGCTTGCCCGGACAGAGAGCTTTCTTT. Residues: CASSLPGQRAFF.

The table lists this clonotype with a few counts. The chain uses TRBV7-8 and TRBJ2-7; possibly TRBD2 for D (6 bases). V dropped 2 bases and J dropped 3 bases, with 14 bases sitting between them. The germline gives CDR1 SGHVS, CDR2 FQNEAQ. The CDR3 is 15 amino acids. CDR3 DNA sequence: TGTGCCAGCAGCTTACTAGCGAGGGCGGACTACGAGCAGTACGTC. Amino acids: CASSLLARADYEQYV.

This clonotype was observed at least ten times. J is TRBJ2-5 and V is TRBV7-3; TRBD1 might be the D (6 bases). Germline values: CDR1 SGHTA, CDR2 FQGTGA. CDR3 length: 14 residues. V was trimmed by 5 bases and J by 5 bases, leaving 15 bases between them. CDR3: CASSQDSFTETQYF. DNA of the CDR3: TGTGCCAGCAGCCAGGACAGTTTTACGGAGACCCAGTACTTC.

This clonotype appeared a few times. CDR3 protein: CASSHSAIVGETQYF. Written as DNA, the CDR3 is TGTGCCAGCAGCCATAGCGCTATCGTGGGAGAGACCCAGTACTTC. The chain carries TRBV7-9 and TRBJ2-5; D may be TRBD2 (5 bases). Germline loops: CDR1 SEHNR, CDR2 FQNEAQ (reference sequence). This CDR3 spans 15 amino acids. Trimming shortened V by 5 bases and J by 4 bases, and 17 bases separated the two germline ends.

As regards this clonotype: The junction departs from germline at one end; a sequencing error may be responsible. This chain joins TRBV18 and TRBJ1-2, with D hard to call. CDR3 length equals 13 residues. The germline V gene has CDR1 KGHSH and CDR2 LQKENI. CDR3 bases: TGTGACAGCTCACGGTCCGCCGGAGATGGCTACACCTTC. Its protein is CDSSRSAGDGYTF.

This chain connects TRBV10-3 to TRBJ2-7; 10 nucleotides align to TRBD1. J lost 3 bases, V lost 5 bases, and 7 bases had no gene match. The CDR3 contains 15 residues. The germline gives CDR1 ENHRY, CDR2 SYGVKD. The DNA for the CDR3 is TGTGCCATCAGTCCCAAAAGGACAGGGGGCTACGAGCAGTACTTC. Protein sequence: CAISPKRTGGYEQYF.

This clonotype has more than one count but fewer than ten. The V gene is TRBV12-3 or TRBV12-4, the J gene TRBJ2-5, with TRBD1 matching 8 bases. V lost 2 bases to trimming and J lost 1 base; unmatched junction nucleotides: 6. The CDR3 sequence is 16 residues long. The CDR3 protein is CASSLIQGAGQETQYF. CDR3 coding DNA: TGTGCCAGCAGTTTAATCCAGGGGGCAGGCCAAGAGACCCAGTACTTC.

This clonotype was recorded a few times. This chain links TRBV29-1 with TRBJ2-5; no definite D call. CDR1 is SQVTM and CDR2 is ANQGSEA in the germline V gene. The CDR3 spans 13 residues. Between the trimmed V and J ends, which lost 7 bases and 5 bases, there was a span of 17 bases. The CDR3: CSGHRALGETQYF. CDR3 DNA sequence: TGCAGCGGGCACCGGGCCTTGGGGGAGACCCAGTACTTC.

In its sample, this clonotype was seen a few times. The chain combines TRBV6-2 or TRBV6-3 with TRBJ2-1; perhaps TRBD2 as D (6 bases). Germline V gene lookup returns CDR1 MNHEY and CDR2 SVGEGT. Trimming took 6 bases from V and 9 from J, leaving 12 bases between them. The CDR3 is 12 residues long. The CDR3 protein is CASSLGLTEQFF. As DNA, the CDR3 is TGTGCCAGCAGCCTCGGACTAACTGAGCAGTTCTTC.

This clonotype was counted between two and nine times. The J gene is TRBJ2-1, the V gene TRBV12-3 or TRBV12-4; D is perhaps TRBD1 or TRBD2 (6 bases each). This CDR3 has 12 amino acids. The V gene lost 6 bases and the J gene lost 12 bases, with 15 bases spanning the gap. In DNA, the CDR3 is TGTGCCAGCAGCTACTGGGGGGCAGGGCAGTTCTTC. Its protein is CASSYWGAGQFF.

A few counts support this clonotype. The chain uses TRBV11-2 and TRBJ1-1, with a tentative D call TRBD1 (5 bases). The CDR3 runs to 12 residues. Trimming took off 6 bases at V and 8 bases at J, with 13 bases between the two ends. Looked up from germline, CDR1 is SGHAT and CDR2 is FQNNGV. CDR3 loop: CASSQPGLEAFF. DNA for the CDR3: TGTGCCAGCAGTCAACCGGGACTGGAAGCTTTCTTT.

This chain links TRBV20-1 with TRBJ2-1; D ambiguous. Per germline, CDR1 DFQATT and CDR2 SNEGSKA (reference sequence). The CDR3 has 13 residues. V lost 6 bases, J lost 9 bases, and 18 bases lay in between. Written as DNA, the CDR3 is TGCAGTGCCCTAAGAGTGACATTCGGTGAGCAGTTCTTC. This encodes CSALRVTFGEQFF.

This sequence joins TRBV4-1 and TRBJ2-2, with 9 bases identical to TRBD1. This CDR3 has 17 residues. Germline-derived CDR1 and CDR2 are MGHRA and YSYEKL. V gave up 3 bases and J gave up 1 base; unmatched junction bases: 6. The CDR3 loop reads CASSQPGQGRNTGELFF. CDR3 sequence (DNA): TGCGCCAGCAGCCAGCCGGGACAGGGAAGGAACACCGGGGAGCTGTTTTTT.

This clonotype has just a few counts. The rearrangement uses TRBV5-1 and TRBJ2-5, with D possibly TRBD2 on 6 matching bases. Trimming pared 2 bases from V and 2 bases from J, leaving 16 bases between. The CDR3 is 16 residues long. CDR1 SGHRS and CDR2 YFSETQ come from the germline V gene. The chain's CDR3 is CASSLGGKSFQETQYF. CDR3 DNA sequence: TGCGCCAGCAGCTTAGGCGGGAAGAGTTTTCAAGAGACCCAGTACTTC.

This clonotype was observed a few times. This chain connects TRBV5-1 to TRBJ2-1; 10 nucleotides agree with TRBD2. CDR3 length: 15 residues. Germline CDR1 is SGHRS and CDR2 is YFSETQ. Trimming cost V 4 bases and J 4 bases; bases outside gene matches: 5. CDR3 sequence reads: CASSRGTSEYNEQFF. The CDR3 DNA reads as TGCGCCAGCAGCCGTGGGACTAGCGAGTACAATGAGCAGTTCTTC. Supplemented by reference TRBV5-1 and TRBJ2-1, the full variable domain reads KAGVTQTPRYLIKTRGQQVTLSCSPISGHRSVSWYQQTPGQGLQFLFEYFSETQRNKGNFPGRFSGRQFSNSRSEMNVSTLELGDSALYLCASSRGTSEYNEQFFGPGTRLTVL.

This clonotype showed up just a few times. The chain recombines TRBV7-2 with TRBJ2-4, with D perhaps assigned TRBD1 or TRBD2 (5 bases each). CDR3 length: 13 amino acids. Trimming left V 4 bases short and J 6 bases short, with 10 bases between. The germline V gene encodes CDR1 SGHTA and CDR2 FQGNSA. The CDR3 loop reads CASSWDPPNIQYF. DNA for the CDR3: TGTGCCAGCAGCTGGGACCCACCAAACATTCAGTACTTC.

V gene TRBV18 combines with J gene TRBJ2-5, with 10 nucleotides matching TRBD1. Germline V gives CDR1 KGHSH, CDR2 LQKENI. V trimming: 3 bases; J trimming: 4 bases; junction bases outside the gene matches: 8. This CDR3 comprises 16 residues. This CDR3 is CASSPSTGGLRETQYF. CDR3 DNA sequence: TGTGCCAGCTCACCCTCGACAGGGGGCCTTCGAGAGACCCAGTACTTC.

This clonotype was seen only a few times. CDR3 DNA sequence: TGCGCCAGCAGTGACGAGGCGGCCGGGGAGCTGTTTTTT. Its protein is CASSDEAAGELFF. The chain couples TRBV10-1 to TRBJ2-2, with D uncertain. The V and J ends lost 3 bases and 6 bases respectively, with 8 bases between them. The germline gives CDR1 WNHNN, CDR2 SYGVQD (reference sequence). This CDR3 contains 13 residues.

This clonotype came up a few times. This chain uses TRBV7-6 with TRBJ2-7, with D tentatively TRBD1 or TRBD2 (5 bases each). The CDR3 contains 14 residues. The V and J ends lost 8 bases and 3 bases respectively, with 17 bases between them. The germline V gene encodes CDR1 SGHVS and CDR2 FNYEAQ. CDR3 protein: CASATGGGYYEQYF. The DNA for the CDR3 is TGTGCCAGCGCAACAGGAGGCGGGTACTACGAGCAGTACTTC.

The chain links TRBV5-1 to TRBJ1-1; D is undetermined. CDR3 size: 14 residues. Trimming left V 5 bases short and J 0 bases short, with 11 bases between. The germline CDR1 and CDR2 sequences are SGHRS and YFSETQ. The chain's CDR3 is CASSHGIMNTEAFF. The DNA of the CDR3 is TGCGCCAGCAGTCACGGGATCATGAACACTGAAGCTTTCTTT. Complete variable domain (other parts from reference TRBV5-1 and TRBJ1-1): KAGVTQTPRYLIKTRGQQVTLSCSPISGHRSVSWYQQTPGQGLQFLFEYFSETQRNKGNFPGRFSGRQFSNSRSEMNVSTLELGDSALYLCASSHGIMNTEAFFGQGTRLTVV.

The chain carries TRBV7-8 and TRBJ2-2, with 7 bases aligning to TRBD1. Germline V gene data show CDR1 as SGHVS and CDR2 as FQNEAQ. The CDR3 length is 14 residues. Germline trimming cut 8 bases from V and 1 base from J; bases unmatched to any gene: 4. The CDR3 region is CASGAGGNTGELFF. DNA for the CDR3: TGTGCCAGCGGGGCAGGGGGGAACACCGGGGAGCTGTTTTTT.

V is TRBV4-2 and J is TRBJ2-5; possible D gene TRBD2, 5 bases. V lost 4 bases and J lost 5, with 20 bases in between. This CDR3 contains 16 residues. CDR1 is LGHNA, CDR2 YNFKEQ, per germline. The DNA for the CDR3 is TGTGCCAGCAGCCCCTCTGCCTGGGGAGACGAGGAGACCCAGTACTTC. Its translation is CASSPSAWGDEETQYF.

V gene TRBV12-3 or TRBV12-4 combines with J gene TRBJ1-4; 7 bases match TRBD1. The length of the CDR3 is 14 residues. With V trimmed by 5 bases and J by 10 bases, 10 bases remained unmatched. The CDR3 sequence: CASSLRTGGGKLFF. The DNA for the CDR3 is TGTGCCAGCAGTCTCAGGACAGGCGGCGGAAAACTGTTTTTT.

This clonotype has a handful of counts. The chain links TRBV11-2 to TRBJ2-6; perhaps TRBD2 as D (6 bases). There are 18 residues in the CDR3. The V gene lost 5 bases and the J gene lost 0 bases, with 17 bases spanning the gap. The germline V gene has CDR1 SGHAT and CDR2 FQNNGV. CDR3 amino acids: CASSPRSSGSSGANVLTF. Written as DNA, the CDR3 is TGTGCCAGCAGCCCCCGGTCCTCCGGGAGCTCTGGGGCCAACGTCCTGACTTTC. Together with reference TRBV11-2 and TRBJ2-6, the CDR3 gives the full variable domain: EAGVAQSPRYKIIEKRQSVAFWCNPISGHATLYWYQQILGQGPKLLIQFQNNGVVDDSQLPKDRFSAERLKGVDSTLKIQPAKLEDSAVYLCASSPRSSGSSGANVLTFGAGSRLTVL.